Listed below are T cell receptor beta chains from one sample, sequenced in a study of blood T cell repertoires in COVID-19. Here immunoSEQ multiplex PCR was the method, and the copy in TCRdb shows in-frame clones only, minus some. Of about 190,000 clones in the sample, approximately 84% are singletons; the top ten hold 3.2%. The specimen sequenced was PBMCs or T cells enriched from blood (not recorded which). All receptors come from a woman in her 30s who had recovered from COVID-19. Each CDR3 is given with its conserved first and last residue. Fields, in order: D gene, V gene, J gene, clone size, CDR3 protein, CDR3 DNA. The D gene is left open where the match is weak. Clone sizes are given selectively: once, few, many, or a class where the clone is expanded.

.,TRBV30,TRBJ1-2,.,CAWSAGPGYGYTF,TGTGCCTGGAGTGCAGGTCCCGGCTATGGCTACACCTTC
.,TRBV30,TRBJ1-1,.,CAWSEGGYLTEAFF,TGTGCCTGGAGTGAAGGAGGATACCTCACTGAAGCTTTCTTT
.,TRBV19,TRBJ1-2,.,CASTPRGGANYGYTF,TGTGCCAGTACCCCTAGGGGGGGAGCCAACTATGGCTACACCTTC
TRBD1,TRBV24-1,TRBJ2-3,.,CATNPGTGALDTQYF,TGTGCCACCAACCCCGGGACAGGGGCCCTGGATACGCAGTATTTT
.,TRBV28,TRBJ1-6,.,CATLTVSSYNSPLHF,TGTGCCACCCTAACGGTTAGCTCCTATAATTCACCCCTCCACTTT
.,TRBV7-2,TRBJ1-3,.,CASSLYVRVAGNTIYF,TGTGCCAGCAGCTTATACGTCCGGGTGGCTGGAAACACCATATATTTT
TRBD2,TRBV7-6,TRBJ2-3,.,CASSLVSGGGTDTQYF,TGTGCCAGCAGCTTAGTTAGCGGGGGTGGTACAGATACGCAGTATTTT
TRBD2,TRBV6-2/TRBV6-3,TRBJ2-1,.,CASSLAGSSYNEQFF,TGTGCCAGCAGCCTAGCGGGATCCTCCTACAATGAGCAGTTCTTC
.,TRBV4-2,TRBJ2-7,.,CASSQEEGTSQGLSYEQYF,TGTGCCAGCAGCCAAGAAGAGGGGACTTCACAGGGGCTTTCCTACGAGCAGTACTTC
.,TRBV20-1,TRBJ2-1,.,CSASPPTGRTNEQFF,TGCAGTGCTAGTCCCCCGACGGGGAGAACCAATGAGCAGTTCTTC
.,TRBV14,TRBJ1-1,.,CASSQGQFNLNTEAFF,TGTGCCAGCAGCCAAGGGCAGTTTAACCTGAACACTGAAGCTTTCTTT
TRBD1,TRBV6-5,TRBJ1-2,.,CASSDRGYGYTF,TGTGCCAGTAGCGACAGGGGCTATGGCTACACCTTC
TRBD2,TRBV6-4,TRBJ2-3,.,CASSGGGATDTQYF,TGTGCCAGCAGTGGCGGGGGGGCAACAGATACGCAGTATTTT
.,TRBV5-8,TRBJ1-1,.,CASSLSSNTEAFF,TGTGCCAGCAGCTTGTCCTCGAACACTGAAGCTTTCTTT
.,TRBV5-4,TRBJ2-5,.,CASSLRQGLGETQYF,TGTGCCAGCAGCTTGCGTCAGGGGCTCGGAGAGACCCAGTACTTC
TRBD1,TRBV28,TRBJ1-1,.,CASSFRGDRGPNTEAFF,TGTGCCAGCAGTTTTCGGGGCGACAGGGGCCCGAACACTGAAGCTTTCTTT
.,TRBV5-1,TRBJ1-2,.,CASSFPGQNYGYTF,TGCGCCAGCAGTTTCCCCGGACAAAACTATGGCTACACCTTC
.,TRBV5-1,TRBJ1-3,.,CASTGSSGNTIYF,TGCGCCAGCACAGGAAGCTCTGGAAACACCATATATTTT
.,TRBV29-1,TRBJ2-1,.,CSVEDAGFYNEQFF,TGCAGCGTTGAAGACGCGGGGTTCTACAATGAGCAGTTCTTC
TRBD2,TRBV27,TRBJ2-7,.,CASSTRTSGRTYEQYF,TGTGCCAGCAGTACACGGACTAGCGGGAGGACCTACGAGCAGTACTTC
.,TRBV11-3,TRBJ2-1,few,CASSSTRGAEQFF,TGTGCCAGCAGCTCGACTAGGGGTGCTGAGCAGTTCTTC
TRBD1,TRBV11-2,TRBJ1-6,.,CASRGVRGKNSPLHF,TGTGCCAGCAGAGGAGTCAGGGGGAAAAATTCACCCCTCCACTTT
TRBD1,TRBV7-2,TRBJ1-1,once,CASSLARTGGYTEAFF,TGTGCCAGCAGCTTAGCCCGGACAGGGGGCTACACTGAAGCTTTCTTT
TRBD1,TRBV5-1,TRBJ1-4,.,CASSPSPGQGGKLFF,TGCGCCAGCAGCCCATCACCGGGACAGGGTGGAAAACTGTTTTTT